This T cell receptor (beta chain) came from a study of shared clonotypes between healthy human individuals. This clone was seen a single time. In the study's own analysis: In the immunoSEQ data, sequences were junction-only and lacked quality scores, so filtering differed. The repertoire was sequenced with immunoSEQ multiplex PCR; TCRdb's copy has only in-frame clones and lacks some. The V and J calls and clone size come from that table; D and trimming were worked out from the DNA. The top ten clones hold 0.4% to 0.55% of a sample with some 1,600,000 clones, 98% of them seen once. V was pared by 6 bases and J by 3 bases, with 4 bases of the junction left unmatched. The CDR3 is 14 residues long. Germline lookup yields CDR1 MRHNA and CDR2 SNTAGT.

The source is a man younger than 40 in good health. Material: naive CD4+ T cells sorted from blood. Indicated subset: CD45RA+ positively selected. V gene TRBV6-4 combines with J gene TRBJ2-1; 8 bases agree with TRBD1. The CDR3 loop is CASRGQGSYNEQFF. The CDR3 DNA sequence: TGTGCCAGCAGAGGACAGGGAAGCTACAATGAGCAGTTCTTC.